This T cell receptor beta chain was sequenced during a study of blood T cell repertoires in COVID-19. This clone came up a few times. The table came from immunoSEQ multiplex PCR; TCRdb's copy has only in-frame clones and leaves some out. The sample records 250,000 to 300,000 clones, 80% to 90% being singletons. Germline CDR1 reads SGDLS; CDR2 reads YYNGEE. The CDR3 is 16 residues long. V lost 4 bases and J lost 2; bases outside the gene matches: 8. The sequence was obtained from a woman in her forties or fifties who had been exposed to COVID-19. J is TRBJ2-3 and V is TRBV9; TRBD2 aligns across 9 bases. Sequenced: PBMCs or T cells enriched from blood (not recorded which). CDR3 loop: CASSPKAGGPTDTQYF. The DNA of the CDR3 is TGTGCCAGCAGCCCCAAAGCGGGGGGACCCACAGATACGCAGTATTTT. Drawing the rest from reference TRBV9 and TRBJ2-3, the complete variable domain is DSGVTQTPKHLITATGQRVTLRCSPRSGDLSVYWYQQSLDQGLQFLIQYYNGEERAKGNILERFSAQQFPDLHSELNLSSLELGDSALYFCASSPKAGGPTDTQYFGPGTRLTVL.